Described below is a single T cell receptor (beta chain) sequence and its context. The antigen is unknown. Of the isolated RNA, all was reverse transcribed, and so the sequenced material was expressed TCRB transcripts. Data came from immunoSEQ multiplex PCR; TCRdb stores just in-frame clones and leaves some out. The sample shows 810,000 or so clones, about 17% of them seen only once. The authors took one heparinised blood draw, averaging approximately 110 mL, from each donor. These data belong to a study of beta chain features in type 1 diabetes. Overall study context: Summed over all samples, the examined sorted cells came to 107,917,701.

General study results and limits: Cells expressing TCR highly could be over-represented by cDNA sequencing. Fewer insertions but more deletions were seen at VDJ junctions in type 1 diabetes patients.

The sample taken for sequencing was naive CD4+ T cells from blood. The sequence was obtained from a woman aged 18-35 years in good health.

DNA of the CDR3: TGTGCCAGCAGCTTAGCTGCGGCTAGATGGACCTACGAGCAGTACTTC. It codes for CASSLAAARWTYEQYF. J is TRBJ2-7 and V is TRBV11-2; D not resolved. V lost 1 base to trimming and J lost 2 bases, with 15 bases between them. CDR3 length: 16 amino acids. From germline, CDR1 is SGHAT and CDR2 FQNNGV.